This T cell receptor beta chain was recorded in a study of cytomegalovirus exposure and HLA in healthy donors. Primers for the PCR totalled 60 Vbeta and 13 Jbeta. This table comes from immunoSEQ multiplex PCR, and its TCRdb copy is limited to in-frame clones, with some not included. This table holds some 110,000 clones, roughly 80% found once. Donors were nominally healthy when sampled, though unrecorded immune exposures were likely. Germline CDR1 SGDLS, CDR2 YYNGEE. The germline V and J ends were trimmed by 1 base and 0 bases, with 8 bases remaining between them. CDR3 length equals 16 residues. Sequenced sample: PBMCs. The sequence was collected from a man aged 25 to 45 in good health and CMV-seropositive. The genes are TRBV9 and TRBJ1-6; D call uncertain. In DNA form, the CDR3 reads TGTGCCAGCAGCGTATCTGGTAGCTCCTATAATTCACCCCTCCACTTT. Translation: CASSVSGSSYNSPLHF.